This T cell receptor beta chain was observed in a study of blood T cell repertoires in COVID-19. Whole-study context: Spain, Italy and the United States supplied samples that represented acute and convalescent COVID-19.

Germline CDR1 and CDR2: WSHSY and SAAADI. The ends lost 7 bases at V and 0 bases at J; junction bases unmatched: 5. The CDR3 totals 15 residues. Followed over time, Seattle patients had been enrolled while infection was active. Per the original data handling: Cell counts per sample came from amplifying reference gene primers. Sequencing was performed with immunoSEQ multiplex PCR; in TCRdb, only in-frame clones are kept and a portion is missing. From that table come the V and J calls and clone size; the DNA was used to work out D and trimming. The sample has about 300,000 clones, 90% to 95% seen once; the top ten hold 2% to 2.5%.

Sequences were obtained from peripheral blood. The chain uses TRBV10-2 and TRBJ2-1; the match to TRBD1 covers 8 bases. This TCR derives from a woman in her 30s with COVID-19, enrolled during active disease. CDR3 region: CASTAGGHSYNEQFF. CDR3 coding DNA: TGCGCCAGCACGGCAGGGGGCCACTCCTACAATGAGCAGTTCTTC.